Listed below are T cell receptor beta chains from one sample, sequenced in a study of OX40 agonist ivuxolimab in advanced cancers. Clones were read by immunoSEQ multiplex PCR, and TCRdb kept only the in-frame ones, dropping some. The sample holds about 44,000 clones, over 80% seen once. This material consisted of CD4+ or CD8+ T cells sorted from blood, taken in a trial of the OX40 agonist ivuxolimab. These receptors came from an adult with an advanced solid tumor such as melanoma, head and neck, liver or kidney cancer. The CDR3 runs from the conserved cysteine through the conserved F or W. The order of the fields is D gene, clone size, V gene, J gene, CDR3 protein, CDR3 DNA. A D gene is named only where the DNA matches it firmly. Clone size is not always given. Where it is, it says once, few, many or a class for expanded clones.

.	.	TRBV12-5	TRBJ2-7	CASRRVSYEQYF	TGTGCTAGTAGACGAGTCTCCTACGAGCAGTACTTC
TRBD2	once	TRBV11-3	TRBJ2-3	CASTTSGSLSTDTQYF	TGTGCCAGCACCACTAGCGGGAGTCTGAGCACAGATACGCAGTATTTT
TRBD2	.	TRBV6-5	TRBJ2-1	CASSYLAGANSEQFF	TGTGCCAGCAGTTACCTAGCGGGGGCTAACAGTGAGCAGTTCTTC
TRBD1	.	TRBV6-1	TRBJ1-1	CASQTGTDTEAFF	TGTGCCAGTCAGACAGGGACGGACACTGAAGCTTTCTTT
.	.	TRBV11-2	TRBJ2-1	CASSLGFLQPAEQFF	TGTGCCAGCAGCTTAGGGTTCCTGCAGCCTGCTGAGCAGTTCTTC
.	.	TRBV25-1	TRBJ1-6	CASSESGYNSPLHF	TGTGCCAGCAGTGAAAGCGGTTATAATTCACCCCTCCACTTT
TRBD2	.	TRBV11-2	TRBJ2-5	CASSLVGLAGVRETQYF	TGTGCCAGCAGCTTAGTGGGACTAGCGGGAGTTAGAGAGACCCAGTACTTC
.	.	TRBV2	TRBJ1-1	CASTKGTEAFF	TGTGCCAGCACTAAAGGGACAGAAGCTTTCTTT
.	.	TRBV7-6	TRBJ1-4	CASSQAGGTNEKLFF	TGTGCCAGCAGCCAGGCGGGGGGGACTAATGAAAAACTGTTTTTT
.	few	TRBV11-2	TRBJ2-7	CASSSTYEQYF	TGTGCCAGCAGCTCAACCTACGAGCAGTACTTC
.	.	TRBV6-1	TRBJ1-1	CASSEAWGWEMNTEAFF	TGTGCCAGCAGTGAAGCCTGGGGGTGGGAAATGAACACTGAAGCTTTCTTT
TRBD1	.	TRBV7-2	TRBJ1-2	CASSLATGNYGYTF	TGTGCCAGCAGCTTAGCGACAGGGAACTATGGCTACACCTTC
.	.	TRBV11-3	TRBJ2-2	CASSSNDRVTGELFF	TGTGCCAGCAGCTCAAACGATAGGGTGACCGGGGAGCTGTTTTTT
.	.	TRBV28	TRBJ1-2	CASRAGWNYGYTF	TGTGCCAGCAGGGCCGGGTGGAACTATGGCTACACCTTC
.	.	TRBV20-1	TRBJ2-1	CSAIIYNEQFF	TGCAGTGCTATTATCTACAATGAGCAGTTCTTC
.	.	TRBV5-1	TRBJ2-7	CASRLDPGAGEQYF	TGCGCCAGCAGACTCGATCCGGGGGCGGGCGAGCAGTACTTC
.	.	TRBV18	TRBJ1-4	CASSLRTPGTITKLGEKLFF	TGTGCCAGCTCACTTCGAACACCCGGGACGATTACGAAATTAGGGGAAAAACTGTTTTTT
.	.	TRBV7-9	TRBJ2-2	CASSSDINTGELFF	TGTGCCAGCAGCTCGGACATAAACACCGGGGAGCTGTTTTTT
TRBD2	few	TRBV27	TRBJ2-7	CASSRRVSGRAYEQYF	TGTGCCAGCAGTCGAAGGGTTAGCGGGAGAGCCTACGAGCAGTACTTC
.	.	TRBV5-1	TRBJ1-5	CASSLAGDNQPQHF	TGCGCCAGCAGCTTGGCCGGGGACAATCAGCCCCAGCATTTT
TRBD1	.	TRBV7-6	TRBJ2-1	CASKMVGQGLNEQFF	TGTGCCAGCAAGATGGTCGGACAGGGATTAAATGAGCAGTTCTTC
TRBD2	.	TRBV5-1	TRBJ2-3	CASSPSGRDTQYF	TGCGCCAGCAGCCCTAGCGGGAGGGATACGCAGTATTTT
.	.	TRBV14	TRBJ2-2	CASSPRIAGELFF	TGTGCCAGCAGCCCCAGGATCGCCGGGGAGCTGTTTTTT
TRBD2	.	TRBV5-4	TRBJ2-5	CASSARTSGRRVETQYF	TGTGCCAGCAGCGCCCGGACTAGCGGGAGGAGGGTAGAGACCCAGTACTTC
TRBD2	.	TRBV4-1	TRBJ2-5	CASSQDGGGRETQYF	TGCGCCAGCAGCCAAGACGGCGGGGGGCGGGAGACCCAGTACTTC
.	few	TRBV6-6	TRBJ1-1	CASSYSARGAAEAFF	TGTGCCAGCAGTTACTCGGCCCGGGGGGCAGCTGAAGCTTTCTTT
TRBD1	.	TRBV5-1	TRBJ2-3	CASSRWTGRDTQYF	TGCGCCAGCAGCCGATGGACAGGGCGGGATACGCAGTATTTT
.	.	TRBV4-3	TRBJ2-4	CASSQDIKRSIGAKNIQYF	TGCGCCAGCAGCCAAGATATTAAGCGCAGCATTGGAGCCAAAAACATTCAGTACTTC
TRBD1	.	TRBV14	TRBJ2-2	CASSQDSRGRGTGELFF	TGTGCCAGCAGCCAAGATTCGAGGGGGCGAGGCACCGGGGAGCTGTTTTTT
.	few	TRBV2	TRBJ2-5	CASGKETQYF	TGTGCCAGCGGAAAAGAGACCCAGTACTTC
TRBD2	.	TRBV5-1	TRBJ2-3	CASSPGTSGGLLYF	TGCGCCAGCAGCCCCGGGACTAGCGGGGGGTTGCTCTATTTT
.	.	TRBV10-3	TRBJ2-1	CAIRRGEDEQFF	TGTGCCATTCGTCGGGGCGAGGATGAGCAGTTCTTC
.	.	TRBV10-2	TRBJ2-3	CASSESGGGTQYF	TGCGCCAGCAGTGAGTCAGGGGGAGGTACGCAGTATTTT
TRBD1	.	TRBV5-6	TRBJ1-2	CASSWRDREASGYTF	TGTGCCAGCAGCTGGAGGGACAGGGAGGCATCTGGCTACACCTTC
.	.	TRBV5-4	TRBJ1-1	CASSLLGDTEAFF	TGTGCCAGCAGCTTACTGGGGGACACTGAAGCTTTCTTT
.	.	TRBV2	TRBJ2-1	CASNLDADDNEQFF	TGTGCCAGCAACCTCGACGCGGATGACAATGAGCAGTTCTTC
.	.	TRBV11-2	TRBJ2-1	CASRALAPRPYNEQFF	TGTGCCAGCAGGGCCCTAGCGCCTCGGCCCTACAATGAGCAGTTCTTC
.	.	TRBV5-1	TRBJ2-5	CASSMPGWETQYF	TGCGCCAGCAGTATGCCGGGATGGGAGACCCAGTACTTC
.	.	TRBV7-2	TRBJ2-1	CASSSTTSSPFDEQFF	TGTGCCAGCAGCTCAACAACTAGTTCACCCTTTGATGAGCAGTTCTTC
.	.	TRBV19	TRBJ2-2	CASKAHTDTGELFF	TGTGCCTCAAAGGCTCATACCGACACCGGGGAGCTGTTTTTT